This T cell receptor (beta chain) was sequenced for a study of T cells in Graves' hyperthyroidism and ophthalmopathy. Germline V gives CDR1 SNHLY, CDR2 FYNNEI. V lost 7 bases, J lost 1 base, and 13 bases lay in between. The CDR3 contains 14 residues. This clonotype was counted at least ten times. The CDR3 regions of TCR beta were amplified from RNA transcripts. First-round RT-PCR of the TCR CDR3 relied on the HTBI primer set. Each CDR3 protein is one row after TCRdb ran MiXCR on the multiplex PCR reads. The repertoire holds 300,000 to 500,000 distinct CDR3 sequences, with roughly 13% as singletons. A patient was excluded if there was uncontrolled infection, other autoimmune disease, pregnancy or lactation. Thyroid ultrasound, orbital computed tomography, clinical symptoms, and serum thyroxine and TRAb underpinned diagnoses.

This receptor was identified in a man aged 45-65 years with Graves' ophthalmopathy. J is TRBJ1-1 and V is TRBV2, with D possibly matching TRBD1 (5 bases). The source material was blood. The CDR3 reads CASKPGLTNTEAFF. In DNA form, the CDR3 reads TGTGCCAGCAAACCGGGACTCACGAACACTGAAGCTTTCTTT. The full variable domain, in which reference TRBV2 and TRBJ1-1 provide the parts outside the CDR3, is EPEVTQTPSHQVTQMGQEVILRCVPISNHLYFYWYRQILGQKVEFLVSFYNNEISEKSEIFDDQFSVERPDGSNFTLKIRSTKLEDSAMYFCASKPGLTNTEAFFGQGTRLTVV.